These 22 T cell receptor beta chains originate from one sample sequenced in a study of T cells in Graves' hyperthyroidism and ophthalmopathy. Amplified TCR beta CDR3 regions came from RNA transcripts. The HTBI set primed first-round TCR CDR3 RT-PCR. TCRdb ran MiXCR on the multiplex PCR reads and lists one entry per CDR3 protein. The sample holds about 560,000 distinct CDR3 sequences, less than 20% seen once. The source material was blood. The receptors were gathered from a woman aged 30 to 39 with Graves' hyperthyroidism.

This clonotype was detected a few times. The CDR3 protein is CASRASGTYNEQFF. The CDR3 coding sequence is TGTGCCAGCAGAGCTAGCGGCACGTACAATGAGCAGTTCTTC. The rearrangement links TRBV27 to TRBJ2-1; 7 positions agree with TRBD2. Germline V gene lookup returns CDR1 MNHEY and CDR2 SMNVEV (reference sequence). CDR3 length: 14 amino acids. Germline trimming cut 6 bases from V and 4 bases from J; bases unmatched to any gene: 6.

This clonotype was detected many times. An end of the junction differs from the germline gene, which may be a read error. The chain has TRBV5-1 and TRBJ2-2; D unclear. There are 11 residues in the CDR3. CDR1 is SGHRS, CDR2 YFSETQ, per germline. The CDR3 region has the DNA TGTGCCAGCAGCTTAGCCGGGGAGCTGTTTTTT. Its protein product is CASSLAGELFF. Full variable domain (remainder filled in from reference TRBV5-1 and TRBJ2-2): KAGVTQTPRYLIKTRGQQVTLSCSPISGHRSVSWYQQTPGQGLQFLFEYFSETQRNKGNFPGRFSGRQFSNSRSEMNVSTLELGDSALYLCASSLAGELFFGEGSRLTVL.

CDR3: CASSHNNRENSPLHF. The CDR3 nucleotides read TGTGCCAGCTCACATAACAACAGGGAGAATTCACCCCTCCACTTT. This chain joins TRBV18 and TRBJ1-6; D might be TRBD1 (6 bases). The germline CDR1 and CDR2 sequences are KGHSH and LQKENI. V gave up 4 bases and J gave up 7 bases, with 14 bases separating them. The CDR3 runs 15 residues.

This clonotype was observed many times. The rearrangement uses TRBV7-9 and TRBJ2-1; no reliable D call. CDR3 size: 16 residues. Germline V gives CDR1 SEHNR, CDR2 FQNEAQ (reference sequence). V shed 7 bases and J shed 1 base, with 17 bases lying between them. DNA of the CDR3: TGTGCCAGCATCACCCCGCCGGCCAAGTCCTACAATGAGCAGTTCTTC. Protein product: CASITPPAKSYNEQFF.

V gene TRBV11-1 combines with J gene TRBJ2-2; a weak D match, TRBD2 (6 bases). V was trimmed by 5 bases and J by 3 bases, leaving 19 bases between them. The CDR3 totals 17 residues. Per germline, CDR1 SGHAT and CDR2 FQDESV (reference sequence). Here the CDR3 reads CASSLIGDSLDTGELFF. Written as DNA, the CDR3 is TGTGCCAGCAGCCTGATCGGGGACTCCCTGGACACCGGGGAGCTGTTTTTT.

The chain has TRBV9 and TRBJ2-3; D perhaps matches TRBD1 (6 bases). Between the trimmed V and J ends, which lost 0 bases and 4 bases, there was a span of 21 bases. This CDR3 is 18 amino acids long. Germline V gene lookup returns CDR1 SGDLS and CDR2 YYNGEE. The CDR3 here is CASSVAEGTLGLADTQYF. CDR3 DNA sequence: TGTGCCAGCAGCGTAGCAGAGGGGACACTCGGGCTGGCAGATACGCAGTATTTT. Full variable domain (outside the CDR3, taken from reference TRBV9 and TRBJ2-3): DSGVTQTPKHLITATGQRVTLRCSPRSGDLSVYWYQQSLDQGLQFLIQYYNGEERAKGNILERFSAQQFPDLHSELNLSSLELGDSALYFCASSVAEGTLGLADTQYFGPGTRLTVL.

This clonotype was seen many times. This chain connects TRBV30 to TRBJ2-1; the D is unclear. There are 14 residues in the CDR3. CDR1 and CDR2 (germline): GTSNPN, SVGIG (reference sequence). The germline V and J ends were trimmed by 1 base and 4 bases, with 11 bases remaining between them. CDR3 coding DNA: TGTGCCTGGAGTGGATGGGCTTCTTACAATGAGCAGTTCTTC. Protein: CAWSGWASYNEQFF.

This clonotype was counted at least ten times. The V gene is TRBV11-2, the J gene TRBJ2-1; either TRBD1 or TRBD2 may supply D (5 bases each). This CDR3 contains 15 residues. The ends were cut back, 1 base at V and 5 bases at J, with 12 bases in the middle. Germline V lookup: CDR1 SGHAT, CDR2 FQNNGV. The CDR3 bases are TGTGCCAGCAGCTTAGGTGGGGCTAGCCACAATGAGCAGTTCTTC. Translating it yields CASSLGGASHNEQFF.

This clonotype was observed many times. The chain recombines TRBV7-2 with TRBJ1-5; 8 positions match TRBD1. CDR1 is SGHTA, CDR2 FQGNSA, per germline. CDR3 length: 16 residues. Unmatched junction bases numbered 6, after V lost 1 base and J lost 4 bases. CDR3 DNA sequence: TGTGCCAGCAGCTTAGGGGGGACAGGTTATAATCAGCCCCAGCATTTT. Residues: CASSLGGTGYNQPQHF.

Points on this clonotype: A much bigger clone sits one base away, suggesting this may be a read error. The DNA of the CDR3 is TGTGCCAGCAGCACCCACTCGGGGAGGCGGGGGGCACGGGGCTACACCTTC. Protein sequence: CASSTHSGRRGARGYTF. This rearrangement joins TRBV7-3 to TRBJ1-2; possibly TRBD1 for D (6 bases). This CDR3 has 17 residues. In germline, CDR1 is SGHTA, CDR2 FQGTGA. Trimming pared 5 bases from V and 8 bases from J, leaving 27 bases between.

This clonotype was seen many times. The gene calls are TRBV28 and TRBJ1-5; D not certain. V was pared by 3 bases and J by 0 bases, with 12 bases between. Germline loops: CDR1 MDHEN, CDR2 SYDVKM. The CDR3 is made up of 16 amino acids. For the CDR3, the DNA is TGTGCCAGCAGTTTTCTTCCTGGGGATAGCAATCAGCCCCAGCATTTT. Protein sequence: CASSFLPGDSNQPQHF. Filled out from reference TRBV28 and TRBJ1-5, the complete variable domain reads DVKVTQSSRYLVKRTGEKVFLECVQDMDHENMFWYRQDPGLGLRLIYFSYDVKMKEKGDIPEGYSVSREKKERFSLILESASTNQTSMYLCASSFLPGDSNQPQHFGDGTRLSIL.

A few counts support this clonotype. The rearrangement uses TRBV10-2 and TRBJ2-1, with D perhaps TRBD2 (5 bases). The germline V and J ends were trimmed by 0 bases and 4 bases, with 13 bases remaining between them. Germline V gene lookup returns CDR1 WSHSY and CDR2 SAAADI. This CDR3 spans 16 amino acids. The CDR3 protein is CASSESLKRMYNEQFF. In nucleotides, the CDR3 is TGCGCCAGCAGTGAGTCCTTGAAGCGGATGTACAATGAGCAGTTCTTC.

This clonotype was counted a few times. This sequence joins TRBV12-3 or TRBV12-4 and TRBJ2-7, with D perhaps TRBD2 (5 bases). Between the trimmed V and J ends, which lost 1 base and 0 bases, there was a span of 13 bases. This CDR3 is 16 amino acids long. Here the CDR3 reads CASSLEGRLSSYEQYF. DNA of the CDR3: TGTGCCAGCAGTTTAGAAGGCAGACTAAGCTCCTACGAGCAGTACTTC.

This clonotype was detected a few times. V gene TRBV11-2 combines with J gene TRBJ2-1; 11 bases line up with TRBD2. Trimming removed 5 bases from V and 0 bases from J; junction bases left unmatched: 15. CDR1 is SGHAT and CDR2 is FQNNGV in the germline V gene. The CDR3 contains 20 residues. The CDR3 reads CASSENGVAGGPRSYNEQFF. The CDR3 bases are TGTGCCAGCAGCGAGAACGGGGTAGCGGGAGGGCCCCGCTCCTACAATGAGCAGTTCTTC.

The chain couples TRBV7-2 to TRBJ1-2; D is perhaps TRBD1 (5 bases). V was shortened by 5 bases and J by 6 bases, with 16 bases between the two germline ends. CDR1 and CDR2 (germline): SGHTA, FQGNSA. The CDR3 has 14 amino acids. CDR3 amino acids: CASSTQVGQDGYTF. CDR3 nucleotide sequence: TGTGCCAGCAGCACACAGGTTGGGCAGGATGGCTACACCTTC.

This clonotype was observed at least ten times. V is TRBV2 and J is TRBJ2-3, with 11 bases aligning to TRBD2. The germline V gene has CDR1 SNHLY and CDR2 FYNNEI. The CDR3 has 15 residues. V dropped 2 bases and J dropped 4; count of bases not matched to a gene: 2. Written as DNA, the CDR3 is TGTGCCAGCAGTGAACTAGCGGGAGGACCAGATACGCAGTATTTT. Translated, it gives CASSELAGGPDTQYF.

The chain employs TRBV9 and TRBJ2-3; 8 bases align to TRBD2. Germline CDR1 SGDLS, CDR2 YYNGEE. V lost 6 bases to trimming and J lost 0 bases; unmatched junction nucleotides: 12. The CDR3 consists of 17 residues. As DNA, the CDR3 is TGTGCCAGCACCCCGGGGGGGGCGGGAGGAAGCACAGATACGCAGTATTTT. Translated, it gives CASTPGGAGGSTDTQYF.

This clonotype has just a few counts. V gene TRBV6-5 combines with J gene TRBJ2-3; D is ambiguous. Trimming removed 2 bases at V and 2 bases at J, with 14 bases between. The CDR3 loop spans 16 amino acids. CDR1 and CDR2 from the germline V gene are MNHEY and SVGAGI. This CDR3 is CASSYLFAGDTDTQYF. Written as DNA, the CDR3 is TGTGCCAGCAGTTACCTTTTCGCAGGAGACACAGATACGCAGTATTTT.

This clonotype was seen ten or more times. The chain uses TRBV6-1 and TRBJ1-1, with D tentatively TRBD1 (6 bases). V lost 6 bases and J 2 bases, leaving 13 bases between the germline ends. The CDR3 has 14 residues. Germline V CDR1 and CDR2: MNHNS, SASEGT. CDR3 coding DNA: TGTGCCAGCAGCCCGGGACACAGTAACACTGAAGCTTTCTTT. This encodes CASSPGHSNTEAFF.

In its sample, this clonotype was seen many times. The chain is built from TRBV28 and TRBJ2-3; TRBD2 aligns across 8 bases. This CDR3 is built from 13 residues. The V gene end was trimmed by 11 bases and the J gene end by 1 base; junction bases not matched to a gene: 5. In germline, CDR1 is MDHEN, CDR2 SYDVKM. As DNA, the CDR3 is TGTGCCGGCAAGACTAGCGGCACAGATACGCAGTATTTT. Encoded protein: CAGKTSGTDTQYF.

This chain links TRBV6-2 or TRBV6-3 with TRBJ2-3, with a weak D call TRBD2 (6 bases). The CDR3 contains 12 residues. In germline, CDR1 is MNHEY, CDR2 SVGEGT. V was pared by 7 bases and J by 5 bases, with 10 bases between. The CDR3 DNA sequence: TGTGCCAGCAACAAAGCGGGAGATACGCAGTATTTT. Translation gives CASNKAGDTQYF.

To note about this clonotype: At one end the junction does not follow the germline gene, possibly because of a read error. This chain uses TRBV6-4 with TRBJ1-2; D call uncertain. Looked up from germline, CDR1 is MRHNA and CDR2 is SNTAGT. The CDR3 consists of 14 residues. The CDR3 DNA follows: TGTGCCATCAGTCAGACGTTAGCTAACTATGGCTACACCTTC. This translates into CAISQTLANYGYTF.